Described below is a single T cell receptor beta chain sequence and its context. The sample comes from a study of blood T cell repertoires in COVID-19. Followed over time, Seattle patients had been enrolled while infection was active. The authors' processing: For nucleated cells, counts were estimated from reference gene primer amplification. Produced via immunoSEQ multiplex PCR; TCRdb's table is partial and in-frame only. V and J calls and clone size are those listed in that table; D and trimming were worked out from the DNA. The sample has 300,000 to 350,000 clones; approximately 88% are singletons. This TCR was sampled from a man aged 25-45 years with COVID-19, enrolled during active disease. Sequencing was carried out using peripheral blood.

The CDR3 DNA follows: TGTGCCAGCAGCTTTACTAGCGGGATCACAGATACGCAGTATTTT. Amino acids: CASSFTSGITDTQYF. This rearrangement joins TRBV11-3 to TRBJ2-3; 10 positions agree with TRBD2. V gave up 3 bases and J gave up 2 bases; unmatched junction bases: 2. CDR3 length equals 15 residues. Looked up from germline, CDR1 is SGHNT and CDR2 is YENEEA.